The text below deals with one T cell receptor beta chain. The entry originates in a study of blood T cell repertoires in COVID-19. Study details: Samples taken during acute and convalescent COVID-19 were collected in the United States, Italy and Spain. In each case, the material was cDNA or gDNA derived from T cells, B-cell-depleted T cells, or PBMCs.

Trimming shortened V by 0 bases and J by 1 base, and 10 bases separated the two germline ends. Germline V gene sequence: CDR1 SGHRS, CDR2 YFSETQ. There are 15 residues in the CDR3. In the authors' methods: Using reference gene primer amplification, nucleated cell counts were estimated. The repertoire was sequenced with immunoSEQ multiplex PCR; TCRdb's copy has only in-frame clones and lacks some. Clone size and V and J calls were adopted from that table, with D and trimming inferred from the DNA. The table records around 68,000 clones, approximately 78% of them present only once. The rearrangement joins TRBV5-1 to TRBJ1-1; no reliable D call. This TCR derives from a human donor in a cohort sampled during active COVID-19. The sample taken for sequencing was peripheral blood. The CDR3 spells CASSLVRSTNTEAFF. The CDR3, as DNA: TGCGCCAGCAGCTTGGTGAGGTCAACGAACACTGAAGCTTTCTTT.